The rows below give T cell receptor beta chains drawn from one sample of a study of T cell changes during pregnancy in multiple sclerosis. TCRdb keeps only in-frame clones here, not all; method: immunoSEQ multiplex PCR. The table has around 100,000 clones, almost 95% seen once. Source: peripheral blood, taken after pregnancy. These receptors were collected from a female donor with multiple sclerosis, enrolled in a pregnancy study. Both conserved end residues are part of each CDR3. The D gene is left open where the match is weak. Clone size is given for some rows only: seen once, a few or many times, or a class if the clone is expanded.

j_call,d_call,clone_size,v_call,cdr3_nt,cdr3_aa
TRBJ2-7,NA,NA,TRBV15,TGTGCCACCAGCAGAGATGGCACCTCCTACGAGCAGTACTTC,CATSRDGTSYEQYF
TRBJ1-1,NA,NA,TRBV7-9,TGTGCCAGCAGCTTCTTCGGCGGGAACACTGAAGCTTTCTTT,CASSFFGGNTEAFF
TRBJ1-5,NA,few,TRBV2,TGTGCCAGCTCTCTTAATCAGCCCCAGCATTTT,CASSLNQPQHF
TRBJ1-1,TRBD1,NA,TRBV10-1,TGCGCCAGCAGTGATTCGGGACAGTGGAACACTGAAGCTTTCTTT,CASSDSGQWNTEAFF
TRBJ1-2,NA,NA,TRBV6-5,TGTGCCATCAAACCTCCGGGGGGGCCATGCACCTTC,CAIKPPGGPCTF
TRBJ1-5,NA,once,TRBV7-9,TGTGCCAGCAGCTTAGGACAGTCCAATCAGCCCCAGCATTTT,CASSLGQSNQPQHF
TRBJ1-3,NA,NA,TRBV7-3,TGTGCCAGCAGCTTAACAGGCGGCTCTGGAAACACCATATATTTT,CASSLTGGSGNTIYF
TRBJ1-2,TRBD1,NA,TRBV7-9,TGTGCCAGCAGCTTGACAGGGGGATTGGGCGGCTACACCTTC,CASSLTGGLGGYTF
TRBJ1-5,NA,once,TRBV15,TGTGCCACCAGCACTCCGGAGGAACTCAATCAGCCCCAGCATTTT,CATSTPEELNQPQHF
TRBJ1-1,NA,NA,TRBV6-5,TGTGCCAGCAGGTCCCCGGGAAAGAACACTGAAGCTTTCTTT,CASRSPGKNTEAFF
TRBJ2-1,NA,NA,TRBV4-3,TGCGCCAGCAGCCAAGATTATGATAGCGGAGGTTGGGGGTATGAGCAGTTCTTC,CASSQDYDSGGWGYEQFF
TRBJ1-3,TRBD1,NA,TRBV18,TGTGCCAGCTCACCCTCCGGGACAGGGCTTTCTGGAAACACCATATATTTT,CASSPSGTGLSGNTIYF
TRBJ2-5,TRBD1,NA,TRBV5-8,TGTGCCAGCAGCCCAAGGGACAGGGGGCAGACCCAGTACTTC,CASSPRDRGQTQYF
TRBJ2-1,TRBD2,NA,TRBV4-1,TGCGCCAGCAGCCAAGTGGGACTAGCGTTAAATGAGCAGTTCTTC,CASSQVGLALNEQFF
TRBJ1-3,TRBD1,NA,TRBV5-5,TGTGCCAGCAGCCGCCTCCTCCGGGACAGGGTTTCCCTTTCTGGAAACACCATATATTTT,CASSRLLRDRVSLSGNTIYF
TRBJ1-5,NA,NA,TRBV11-2,TGTGCCAGCAGCCCTGGAGCCGGGGGAGGCAATCAGCCCCAGCATTTT,CASSPGAGGGNQPQHF
TRBJ1-5,NA,NA,TRBV27,TGTGCCAGCAGTTTAGGGCAGCTTAGCAATCAGCCCCAGCATTTT,CASSLGQLSNQPQHF
TRBJ2-1,NA,NA,TRBV9,TGTGCCAGCAGCATCCCAGGTGAGCAGTTCTTC,CASSIPGEQFF
TRBJ2-3,TRBD2,NA,TRBV5-1,TGCGCCAGCAGCTTGCGGGGGGGAGTAGATACGCAGTATTTT,CASSLRGGVDTQYF
TRBJ2-5,TRBD1,NA,TRBV11-3,TGTGCCAGCAGCCCTGCAGGGGGAGAGACCCAGTACTTC,CASSPAGGETQYF
TRBJ1-5,TRBD1,NA,TRBV30,TGTGCCTGGAGCATTACAGGGGCGAACAATCAGCCCCAGCATTTT,CAWSITGANNQPQHF
TRBJ2-5,TRBD2,NA,TRBV2,TGTGCCAGCCGATGGACTAGCGGAGAGACCCAGTACTTC,CASRWTSGETQYF